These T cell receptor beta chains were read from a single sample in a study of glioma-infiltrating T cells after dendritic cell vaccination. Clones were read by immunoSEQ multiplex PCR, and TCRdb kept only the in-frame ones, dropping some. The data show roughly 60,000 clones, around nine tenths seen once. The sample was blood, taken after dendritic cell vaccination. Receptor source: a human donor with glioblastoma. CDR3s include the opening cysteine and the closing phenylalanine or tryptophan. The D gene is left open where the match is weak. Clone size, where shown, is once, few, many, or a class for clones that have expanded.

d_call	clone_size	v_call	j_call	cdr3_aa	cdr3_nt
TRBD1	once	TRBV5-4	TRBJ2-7	CASSPGTGNYEQYF	TGTGCCAGCAGCCCGGGGACAGGGAACTACGAGCAGTACTTC
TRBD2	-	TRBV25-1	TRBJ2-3	CASSRSGGYTDTQYF	TGTGCCAGCAGTAGGTCGGGGGGTTACACAGATACGCAGTATTTT
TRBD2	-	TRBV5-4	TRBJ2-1	CASSLRTSAFSVYNEQFF	TGTGCCAGCAGCTTGAGGACTAGCGCGTTTAGTGTGTACAATGAGCAGTTCTTC
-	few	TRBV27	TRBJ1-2	CASSGGDGYTF	TGTGCCAGCAGCGGGGGGGATGGCTACACCTTC
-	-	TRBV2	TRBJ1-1	CASSESMNTEAFF	TGTGCCAGCAGTGAATCCATGAACACTGAAGCTTTCTTT
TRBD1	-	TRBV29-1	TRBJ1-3	CSALITSGGNTIYF	TGCAGCGCTTTGATTACTTCAGGGGGGAACACCATATATTTT
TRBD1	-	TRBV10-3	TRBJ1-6	CAISPGQGASPLHF	TGTGCCATCAGCCCGGGACAGGGGGCTTCACCCCTCCACTTT
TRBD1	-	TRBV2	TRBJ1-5	CASTRTGGFDQPQHF	TGTGCCAGCACCAGGACAGGGGGCTTTGATCAGCCCCAGCATTTT
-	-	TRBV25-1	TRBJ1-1	CASSERGSREWVAFF	TGTGCCAGCAGTGAACGGGGCAGCCGGGAGTGGGTAGCTTTCTTT
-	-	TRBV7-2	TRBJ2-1	CASSLERNEQFF	TGTGCCAGCAGCTTAGAGCGAAATGAGCAGTTCTTC
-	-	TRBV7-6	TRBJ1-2	CASSRLGGDGYTF	TGTGCCAGCAGCCGACTCGGGGGGGATGGCTACACCTTC
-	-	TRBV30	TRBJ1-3	CAWSAAAWGNTIYF	TGTGCCTGGAGCGCGGCGGCGTGGGGAAACACCATATATTTT
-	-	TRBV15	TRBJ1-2	CATSRPRGEAYGYTF	TGTGCCACCAGCAGACCGCGCGGGGAGGCCTATGGCTACACCTTC
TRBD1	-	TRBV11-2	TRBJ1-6	CASSQDRLNSPLHF	TGTGCCAGCAGTCAGGACAGGCTTAATTCACCCCTCCACTTT
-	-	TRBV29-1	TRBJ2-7	CSVETGFTVEQYF	TGCAGCGTTGAAACAGGATTTACGGTCGAGCAGTACTTC
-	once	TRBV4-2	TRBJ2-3	CASSQVAGDTQYF	TGTGCCAGCAGCCAAGTTGCCGGAGATACGCAGTATTTT
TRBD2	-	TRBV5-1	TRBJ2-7	CASSLGPSGSNSYEQYF	TGCGCCAGCAGCTTGGGTCCTAGCGGGAGTAACTCCTACGAGCAGTACTTC
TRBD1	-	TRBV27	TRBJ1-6	CASRSQGPRGNSPLHF	TGTGCCAGCAGGTCCCAGGGCCCCAGGGGGAATTCACCCCTCCACTTT
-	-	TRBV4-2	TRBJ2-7	CASSQEMTRSYEQYF	TGTGCCAGCAGCCAAGAGATGACACGCTCCTACGAGCAGTACTTC